This record covers a single T cell receptor beta chain. The antigen remains unidentified. Other DNA sequences in the same sample also yield this CDR3. This entry comes from a study of cytomegalovirus exposure and HLA in healthy donors. Notes on the study in general: Previous analysis showed most TCR beta V segments were productive about 90% or about 30% of the time. Accurate prediction of most subjects' HLA-A and HLA-B alleles from TCR beta sequences was reported.

The PCR employed 60 Vbeta primers together with 13 Jbeta primers. Some clones are missing from TCRdb's copy, which holds only in-frame ones; the method was immunoSEQ multiplex PCR. The repertoire holds more than 150,000 clones, with roughly three quarters as singletons. The TCR sequence derives from a woman aged 30 to 39 in good health and CMV-seropositive. Specimen: PBMCs.

CDR3 region: CASSLGAGAYEQYF. DNA of the CDR3: TGTGCCAGCAGCTTAGGAGCGGGGGCCTACGAGCAGTACTTC. V gene TRBV7-2 combines with J gene TRBJ2-7; TRBD2 matches 8 bases. V was clipped by 1 base and J by 2 bases; unmatched bases: 1. Germline loops: CDR1 SGHTA, CDR2 FQGNSA. This CDR3 is built from 14 residues.